The next 4 T cell receptor beta chains were all read from a single sample in a study of blood T cell repertoires in COVID-19. Produced via immunoSEQ multiplex PCR; TCRdb's table is partial and in-frame only. The table has tens of thousands of clones, around 85% seen once. Material for sequencing was peripheral blood. The source is a woman at least 80 years old with acute or convalescent COVID-19.

The chain links TRBV7-9 to TRBJ1-4, with 7 bases lining up with TRBD1. This CDR3 has 14 amino acids. V trimming: 5 bases; J trimming: 5 bases; junction bases outside the gene matches: 5. The germline gives CDR1 SEHNR, CDR2 FQNEAQ (reference sequence). The CDR3 region is CASSTDRVNEKLFF. The CDR3 region has the DNA TGTGCCAGCAGCACTGACAGGGTAAATGAAAAACTGTTTTTT. Full variable domain (outside the CDR3, taken from reference TRBV7-9 and TRBJ1-4): DTGVSQNPRHKITKRGQNVTFRCDPISEHNRLYWYRQTLGQGPEFLTYFQNEAQLEKSRLLSDRFSAERPKGSFSTLEIQRTEQGDSAMYLCASSTDRVNEKLFFGSGTQLSVL.

This clone was counted only a few times. This rearrangement joins TRBV28 to TRBJ2-2, with D maybe TRBD1 (6 bases). This CDR3 has 13 amino acids. Germline V gene data show CDR1 as MDHEN and CDR2 as SYDVKM. V lost 7 bases and J 5 bases, leaving 11 bases between the germline ends. CDR3 loop: CASTTGFTGELFF. The CDR3 coding sequence is TGTGCCAGCACCACAGGGTTTACCGGGGAGCTGTTTTTT.

The chain links TRBV24-1 to TRBJ1-2; perhaps TRBD1 as D (6 bases). The length of the CDR3 is 15 residues. CDR1 is KGHDR, CDR2 SFDVKD, per germline. V was pared by 3 bases and J by 6 bases, with 16 bases between. This chain's CDR3 is CATSDPANRADGYTF. The DNA of the CDR3 is TGTGCCACCAGTGATCCGGCTAACAGGGCCGATGGCTACACCTTC.

This sequence joins TRBV18 and TRBJ2-3, with 11 bases aligning to TRBD2. The CDR3 totals 15 residues. Germline V gene sequence: CDR1 KGHSH, CDR2 LQKENI. With 3 bases clipped from V and 4 bases from J, the junction kept 3 bases outside the gene matches. The CDR3 protein is CASSPIAGGPDTQYF. CDR3 coding DNA: TGTGCCAGCTCACCGATAGCGGGAGGGCCAGATACGCAGTATTTT.